Listed here are 6 T cell receptor beta chains from one sample, sequenced in a study of blood T cell repertoires in COVID-19. Data came from immunoSEQ multiplex PCR; TCRdb stores just in-frame clones and leaves some out. The sample includes 180,000 or so clones, roughly 87% of them seen just once. The sample consisted of PBMCs or T cells enriched from blood (not recorded which). All receptors derive from a man in his forties or fifties who had recovered from COVID-19.

The chain joins TRBV19 to TRBJ2-3, with 9 bases aligning to TRBD1. This CDR3 comprises 14 residues. Germline lookup yields CDR1 LNHDA and CDR2 SQIVND (reference sequence). V lost 6 bases to trimming and J lost 5 bases; unmatched junction nucleotides: 6. CDR3 loop: CASSRDRVQDTQYF. CDR3 coding DNA: TGTGCCAGTAGCCGGGACAGGGTGCAAGATACGCAGTATTTT.

The chain employs TRBV24-1 and TRBJ2-1; D not certain. Trimming removed 4 bases from V and 9 bases from J, with 18 bases in between. This CDR3 contains 15 residues. In germline, CDR1 is KGHDR, CDR2 SFDVKD. This CDR3 is CATSDITVPTLEQFF. As DNA, the CDR3 is TGTGCCACCAGTGACATCACGGTCCCTACCCTTGAGCAGTTCTTC.

J is TRBJ2-1 and V is TRBV5-1; D may be TRBD1 (6 bases). This CDR3 comprises 14 residues. CDR1 is SGHRS and CDR2 is YFSETQ in the germline V gene. V gave up 0 bases and J gave up 9 bases, with 13 bases separating them. The CDR3 DNA sequence: TGCGCCAGCAGCTTGGTTCCAGGGGTCGGTGAGCAGTTCTTC. Its protein is CASSLVPGVGEQFF.

The chain has TRBV28 and TRBJ1-6; TRBD1 aligns across 10 bases. Per germline, CDR1 MDHEN and CDR2 SYDVKM. V shed 6 bases, J shed 6 bases, and the junction held 5 bases outside the gene matches. CDR3 length equals 15 residues. CDR3 sequence: CASRSGQGFNSPLHF. DNA for the CDR3: TGTGCCAGCAGATCGGGACAGGGGTTTAATTCACCCCTCCACTTT.

The chain links TRBV2 to TRBJ1-1; D gene uncertain. Trimming took off 8 bases at V and 4 bases at J, with 14 bases between the two ends. This CDR3 spans 13 amino acids. The germline CDR1 and CDR2 sequences are SNHLY and FYNNEI. This chain's CDR3 is CASPKGAGTEAFF. The DNA for the CDR3 is TGTGCCAGCCCCAAGGGAGCAGGCACTGAAGCTTTCTTT.

The V and J genes are TRBV12-3 or TRBV12-4 and TRBJ1-1; D is ambiguous. V was clipped by 3 bases and J by 10 bases, with 6 bases between them. The CDR3 is 10 amino acids. The CDR3 coding sequence is TGTGCCAGCAGTTTGGTCGGAGCTTTCTTT. As protein: CASSLVGAFF.